The rows below give T cell receptor beta chains drawn from one sample of a study of blood T cell repertoires in COVID-19. The repertoire was sequenced with immunoSEQ multiplex PCR; TCRdb's copy has only in-frame clones and lacks some. The sample yields about 190,000 clones, around four fifths seen once. The source material was peripheral blood. Every receptor here comes from a human donor in a cohort sampled during active COVID-19. Each CDR3 is given with its conserved first and last residue. D genes are given only for firm matches. Size values are once, few and many counts, or a class for expanded clones, and some rows have none.

v_gene	abundance	d_gene	j_gene	CDR3nt	CDR3aa
TRBV14	.	.	TRBJ1-1	TGTGCCAGCAGCCATCCTACGGGAGGGGCTGAAGCTTTCTTT	CASSHPTGGAEAFF
TRBV21-1	.	.	TRBJ2-2	TGTGCAACAGGAGTGTACACCGGGGAGCTGTTTTTT	CATGVYTGELFF
TRBV6-5	.	.	TRBJ2-2	TGTGCCAGCCGTTTAGACTACCTGAACACCGGGGAGCTGTTTTTT	CASRLDYLNTGELFF
TRBV12-5	.	.	TRBJ2-5	TGTGCTAGTGCCCCCGGCGGGACGGTAAAGTCGACCCAGTACTTC	CASAPGGTVKSTQYF
TRBV28	.	.	TRBJ2-1	TGTGCCAGCAGTTTAGGAGGGCATTCCTACAATGAGCAGTTCTTC	CASSLGGHSYNEQFF
TRBV19	once	TRBD2	TRBJ2-6	TGTGCCAGTAGTATAGCTGTGGGAGGGTCCCCTGGGGCCAACGTCCTGACTTTC	CASSIAVGGSPGANVLTF
TRBV5-1	.	.	TRBJ2-3	TGCGCCAGCAGCTTGCAGGTTGAGAACACAGATACGCAGTATTTT	CASSLQVENTDTQYF
TRBV28	.	.	TRBJ1-2	TGTGCCAGCAGTCCCCCAGGATTCGACTATGGCTACACCTTC	CASSPPGFDYGYTF
TRBV6-1	.	TRBD1	TRBJ1-6	TGTGCCAGCGCGGGGACAGGGTTACGTTCACCCCTCCACTTT	CASAGTGLRSPLHF
TRBV5-5	.	.	TRBJ1-2	TGTGCCAGCAGCCCCATGGCAGGGTGGGGAAACTATGGCTACACCTTC	CASSPMAGWGNYGYTF
TRBV5-1	few	.	TRBJ1-6	TGCGCCAGCAGCCTGGGAGTACCTAATTCACCCCTCCACTTT	CASSLGVPNSPLHF
TRBV10-3	.	TRBD1	TRBJ1-2	TGTGCCATCAGTGAGCCGAATCGACAGGGCGGGAATGGCTACACCTTC	CAISEPNRQGGNGYTF
TRBV6-2/TRBV6-3	.	TRBD1	TRBJ1-2	TGTGCCAGCAGTTACGCGGGACAGCAACCGTATGGCTACACCTTC	CASSYAGQQPYGYTF
TRBV19	.	.	TRBJ2-3	TGTGCCAGTAGTATGTCGTACAGCGCGGGGCCAGATACGCAGTATTTT	CASSMSYSAGPDTQYF
TRBV6-6	few	TRBD1	TRBJ1-1	TGTGCCAGCAGTTACTCGCCAGGGGGGTTCGTTGAAGCTTTCTTT	CASSYSPGGFVEAFF
TRBV11-2	.	.	TRBJ2-5	TGTGCCAGCAGCTTAGAAGGGGCAGCTCAAGAGACCCAGTACTTC	CASSLEGAAQETQYF
TRBV5-1	.	.	TRBJ2-2	TGCGCCAGCAGCCAAGGGGGGGCTTACACCGGGGAGCTGTTTTTT	CASSQGGAYTGELFF
TRBV7-6	.	.	TRBJ1-1	TGTGCCAGCAGCTTAGTTGGGGGAGGGGACACTGAAGCTTTCTTT	CASSLVGGGDTEAFF
TRBV19	.	.	TRBJ1-4	TGTGCCAGTAGTATTAGCGGGGGTTGGACTAATGAAAAACTGTTTTTT	CASSISGGWTNEKLFF
TRBV7-8	.	.	TRBJ1-5	TGTGCCAGCAGCCGAAGACAGAGCAATCAGCCCCAGCATTTT	CASSRRQSNQPQHF
TRBV5-1	.	TRBD1	TRBJ2-2	TGCGCCAGCAGCTTGGCCACTGGGACAGGACTCGGGGAGCTGTTTTTT	CASSLATGTGLGELFF
TRBV5-5	.	TRBD1	TRBJ2-2	TGTGCCAGCAGGTGGAGCCGGGACAGAACCGGGGAGCTGTTTTTT	CASRWSRDRTGELFF
TRBV19	.	.	TRBJ2-2	TGTGCCAGTACCCTACAGGGAAGGACCGGGGAGCTGTTTTTT	CASTLQGRTGELFF
TRBV20-1	.	TRBD1	TRBJ1-5	TGCAGTGCCAGTGTAAGGGGACAGGTCAATTTACTTAATCAGCCCCAGCATTTT	CSASVRGQVNLLNQPQHF
TRBV20-1	.	.	TRBJ1-2	TGCAGTGCTCCCGGGGGACATGGCTACACCTTC	CSAPGGHGYTF
TRBV12-3/TRBV12-4	.	.	TRBJ1-2	TGTGCCAGCTATGCTTACAGGGAGTATGGCTACACCTTC	CASYAYREYGYTF
TRBV5-5	few	.	TRBJ1-1	TGTGCCAGCAACAAGCCGGGAAACACTGAAGCTTTCTTT	CASNKPGNTEAFF
TRBV5-1	.	TRBD1	TRBJ2-3	TGCGCCAGCAGCTTAGGTCGGGGACAGGGGTCCAGGCTTACCCAGTATTTT	CASSLGRGQGSRLTQYF
TRBV9	.	TRBD1	TRBJ1-5	TGTGCCAGCAGCGGGGGACAGAACTATAGCAATCAGCCCCAGCATTTT	CASSGGQNYSNQPQHF
TRBV6-5	few	TRBD2	TRBJ2-1	TGTGCCAGCAGTCCCACTAGCGGGGGTTACAATGAGCAGTTCTTC	CASSPTSGGYNEQFF
TRBV7-6	.	.	TRBJ2-5	TGTGCCAGCAGCTTAAGGGGGAGCAGGGAAGAGACCCAGTACTTC	CASSLRGSREETQYF
TRBV4-1	.	.	TRBJ2-4	TGCGCCAGCAGCCAAGATTTGAGGCCCGGGGATATTCCCATTCAGTACTTC	CASSQDLRPGDIPIQYF